This T cell receptor beta chain was captured in a study of T cell repertoires in cytomegalovirus infection. Looked up from germline, CDR1 is MNHEY and CDR2 is SVGEGT. V trimming: 6 bases; J trimming: 3 bases; junction bases outside the gene matches: 16. This CDR3 comprises 18 residues. TCRdb itself ran the reads through MiXCR, one entry per CDR3 protein. The sample contains 310,000 or so distinct CDR3 sequences, 15% to 20% of which appear only once. This clonotype was counted ten times or more. The clonotype comes from a human donor in good health (CMV status not recorded). Some clones in this sample may be carry-over from other donors' samples. The sequencing input was PBMCs. The chain joins TRBV6-2 or TRBV6-3 to TRBJ2-3, with 9 positions matching TRBD2. The chain's CDR3 is CASSPRGGAKLDTDTQYF. In nucleotides, the CDR3 is TGTGCCAGCAGCCCACGCGGGGGGGCCAAATTGGATACAGATACGCAGTATTTT.